Described below is a single TCR beta chain sequence and its context. Its antigen is undetermined. Every unsorted PBMC PCR replicate was loaded with around 290 ng DNA, approximately 29,000 T cell genomes. Using immunoSEQ multiplex PCR, the repertoire was profiled, and TCRdb retains in-frame clones only, with some absent. The data show over 400,000 clones, 81% seen once. This specimen comes from a study of shared clonotypes between healthy human individuals. Whole-study context: Serving as donors were a couple of women and a few men, whose ages spanned 18 to 49. Findings and caveats of the study: How much donors shared clonotypes was expected to be affected by sequencing depth.

Germline lookup yields CDR1 SGDLS and CDR2 YYNGEE. The CDR3 spans 13 residues. V dropped 4 bases and J dropped 2 bases, with 9 bases sitting between them. Sequences were obtained from PBMCs. The source of this sequence is a woman in her 40s in good health. Some clones in this sample may be carry-over from other donors' samples. The rearrangement links TRBV9 to TRBJ2-5, with D perhaps assigned TRBD1 or TRBD2 (5 bases each). CDR3 sequence reads: CASSRDGQETQYF. As DNA, the CDR3 is TGTGCCAGCAGCCGGGACGGACAAGAGACCCAGTACTTC.